The next 15 T cell receptor delta chains were all read from a single sample in a study of gamma-delta chains in newborns, infants, children. TCRdb re-called clones from the reads using CATT. The table has roughly 4,000 delta-chain clones, roughly 35% seen once. Source material: blood. The receptors come from a child who received the measles vaccine.

This rearrangement joins TRDV1 to TRDJ1, with 9 bases aligning to TRDD3. The CDR3 has 21 amino acids. With V trimmed by 2 bases and J by 8 bases, 27 bases remained unmatched. The germline V gene encodes CDR1 TSWWSYY and CDR2 QGS. This CDR3 is CALGEALSTDLITGGASKLIF. The CDR3 bases are TGTGCTCTTGGGGAAGCCCTGTCTACGGATCTTATTACTGGGGGAGCCTCAAAACTCATCTTT.

This clone has just a few counts. V usage is TRDV1 and J usage is TRDJ1; D may be TRDD3 (5 bases). This CDR3 spans 25 amino acids. V was cut by 3 bases and J by 4 bases, with 45 bases left in between. CDR1 is TSWWSYY, CDR2 QGS, per germline. For the CDR3, the DNA is TGTGCTCTTGGGGAGGTTTCTGGCCTGCCAACTCAGGCCATTCAGATGACCCGGGGGCTCGATAAACTCATCTTT. Translation gives CALGEVSGLPTQAIQMTRGLDKLIF.

Remarks on this clone: This may stem from a read error, because a much larger clone lies one nucleotide away. V usage is TRAV29/DV5 and J usage is TRDJ1; possibly TRDD2 for D (6 bases). This CDR3 has 24 amino acids. The V end was cut by 0 bases, the J end by 0 bases, with 39 bases between. Germline V gene lookup returns CDR1 NSMFDY and CDR2 ISSIKDK. The chain's CDR3 is CAASVPFIFLPPDTEGFYTDKLIF. The CDR3 DNA sequence: TGTGCAGCAAGCGTCCCCTTTATCTTCCTGCCCCCAGATACTGAGGGATTCTACACCGATAAACTCATCTTT.

In its sample, this clone was seen a few times. The genes are TRDV1 and TRDJ1, with D possibly matching TRDD3 (6 bases). Germline CDR1 is TSWWSYY and CDR2 is QGS. The ends were cut back, 5 bases at V and 0 bases at J, with 40 bases in the middle. CDR3 size: 24 residues. The CDR3 region has the DNA TGTGCTCTTGGGACCGCCTCCTTCTTTCTCCTTCTTAGTGGGGGCCACGTGTACACCGATAAACTCATCTTT. This gives the protein CALGTASFFLLLSGGHVYTDKLIF.

This clone turned up a few times. The chain uses TRDV1 and TRDJ1; TRDD3 aligns across 9 bases. The germline gives CDR1 TSWWSYY, CDR2 QGS. The CDR3 is made up of 19 amino acids. The ends lost 3 bases at V and 0 bases at J; junction bases unmatched: 14. The DNA of the CDR3 is TGTGCTCTTGGGGATCACCACTTCACTGGGGGACGGTACACCGATAAACTCATCTTT. This gives the protein CALGDHHFTGGRYTDKLIF.

This clone has just a few counts. This may be a read error: a much more frequent sequence differs by one nucleotide. Other DNA sequences in this sample translate to the same CDR3. J is TRDJ3 and V is TRDV2, with 13 nucleotides matching TRDD3. The germline V gene has CDR1 GEAIGNYY and CDR2 EKD. The length of the CDR3 is 19 residues. The DNA of the CDR3 is TGTGCCTGTGACATACTGGGGGATACGAGCTCCTGGGACACCCGACAGATGTTCTTC. This sequence encodes CACDILGDTSSWDTRQMFF.

About this clone: A far larger clone is off by one base, so a read error is likely. The V call is TRDV1, the J call TRDJ1; 13 bases agree with TRDD3. The CDR3 covers 18 residues. From germline, CDR1 is TSWWSYY and CDR2 QGS. The CDR3 loop reads CSLGEVLYWGIRTDKLIF. The CDR3 bases are TGTTCTCTTGGGGAAGTCCTGTACTGGGGGATACGGACCGATAAACTCATCTTT.

The V and J genes are TRDV1 and TRDJ1, with 9 bases matching TRDD2. CDR1 and CDR2 from the germline V gene are TSWWSYY and QGS. The CDR3 is 23 amino acids. Losses at the gene ends were 5 bases for V and 0 bases for J; bases not matched to a gene: 28. CDR3 amino acids: CALGLGSLPTSTQMSPYTDKLIF. The CDR3 region has the DNA TGTGCTCTTGGGCTAGGGTCCCTTCCTACCAGTACCCAAATGTCCCCGTACACCGATAAACTCATCTTT.

The CDR3 nucleotides are TGTGCTCTTGGGGAACTGAGTTCTTCCTACCCTTTTACTGGGGTATACGCCCGGGGGATTGATAAACTCATCTTT. Translating it yields CALGELSSSYPFTGVYARGIDKLIF. The V call is TRDV1, the J call TRDJ1; perhaps TRDD2 as D (8 bases). This CDR3 spans 25 amino acids. V was pared by 0 bases and J by 5 bases, with 43 bases between. In germline, CDR1 is TSWWSYY, CDR2 QGS.

This chain joins TRDV1 and TRDJ1, with a possible D match to TRDD3 (6 bases). V shed 4 bases and J shed 0 bases, with 33 bases lying between them. Germline V CDR1 and CDR2: TSWWSYY, QGS. This CDR3 has 22 residues. In DNA, the CDR3 is TGTGCTCTTGGGGGAGGAGGGCACGAGGATACTACACACTACCGTAACACCGATAAACTCATCTTT. Encoded protein: CALGGGGHEDTTHYRNTDKLIF.

The V call is TRDV1, the J call TRDJ1, with 12 nucleotides matching TRDD3. The CDR3 totals 21 residues. With V trimmed by 1 base and J by 3 bases, 18 bases remained unmatched. CDR1 and CDR2 (germline): TSWWSYY, QGS. CDR3 protein: CALGERAFRLYWGIQADKLIF. The CDR3 region has the DNA TGTGCTCTTGGGGAACGGGCCTTCCGCTTGTACTGGGGGATACAGGCCGATAAACTCATCTTT.

The chain carries TRDV1 and TRDJ1, with D possibly TRDD3 on 6 matching bases. With 1 base removed from V and 0 bases from J, the gap between germline ends came to 30 bases. This CDR3 contains 22 residues. Germline V gene lookup returns CDR1 TSWWSYY and CDR2 QGS. CDR3: CALGERHLRCGISSGYTDKLIF. The CDR3 DNA is TGTGCTCTTGGGGAACGACATCTACGTTGTGGGATATCATCAGGGTACACCGATAAACTCATCTTT.

To note about this clone: One end of the junction is discordant with germline, which a read error may explain. Other DNA sequences in this sample translate to the same CDR3. The rearrangement uses TRDV1 and TRDJ1; maybe TRDD2 (6 bases). Germline V CDR1 and CDR2: TSWWSYY, QGS. CDR3 length equals 18 residues. The CDR3 loop is CALGVFLRDPALTDKLIF. The CDR3 nucleotides read TGTGCTCTTGGCGTCTTCCTGAGGGACCCCGCCCTCACCGATAAGCTCATCTTT.

This clone was recorded once. A far larger clone is one base from this, pointing to a likely read error. The V call is TRDV1, the J call TRDJ1, with D perhaps TRDD3 (6 bases). Deletions cut 8 bases from V and 0 bases from J, with 31 bases between. This CDR3 spans 20 amino acids. CDR1 and CDR2 (germline): TSWWSYY, QGS. The CDR3 here is CALILPHSEYWDPYTDKLIF. The DNA of the CDR3 is TGTGCTCTTATACTCCCTCATAGTGAGTACTGGGACCCGTACACCGATAAACTCATCTTT.

Concerning this clone: Being one base from a much bigger clone, this may be a read error. The J gene is TRDJ1, the V gene TRDV1; tentatively, D is TRDD2 (5 bases). CDR3 length: 20 residues. Germline V gene sequence: CDR1 TSWWSYY, CDR2 QGS. This CDR3 is CALEEFLSSSRAFTTDKLIF. CDR3 sequence (DNA): TGTGCTCTTGAGGAATTTCTTTCCTCTAGTAGGGCTTTTACTACCGATAAACTCATCTTT.